A few counts support the clone carrying this T cell receptor (beta chain). Its specificity is unknown. This specimen comes from a study of T cells after yellow fever vaccination. MiXCR, applied by TCRdb to the 5' RACE reads, yields one record per CDR3 protein. The sample yields some 320,000 distinct CDR3 sequences, 9.5% to 12% seen once. Trimming removed 5 bases from V and 9 bases from J, with 11 bases in between. The CDR3 covers 13 residues. In germline, CDR1 is MNHEY, CDR2 SMNVEV (reference sequence). Study results and limitations: FACS-sorted repertoires could contain abundant clonotypes contaminating from the bulk population. Though weaker, the secondary response peaked faster, on day 5 versus 15.

V and J are TRBV27 and TRBJ1-6, with unresolved D. Sequencing was performed on CD4+ T cells sorted from PBMCs, taken 45 days after the yellow fever booster vaccination. The clonotype was recovered from a man between 18 and 35 years old who received the YFV17D yellow fever vaccine. CDR3 sequence: CASSRRELSPLHF. Written as DNA, the CDR3 is TGTGCCAGCAGTAGGAGGGAACTTTCACCCCTCCACTTT.